This T cell receptor beta chain was obtained from a study of T cell repertoires in cytomegalovirus infection. Study-wide background: A matching HLA type, together with CMV infection, was signaled by public TCR beta signatures.

A note on this clonotype: What it recognizes is unknown.

Study-level points and caveats: Ex vivo, HLA-C-restricted CMV-specific TCR beta clonotypes prevailed over the rest of the response.

This CDR3 spans 16 amino acids. With 5 bases clipped from V and 7 bases from J, the junction kept 7 bases outside the gene matches. Germline CDR1 is SNHLY and CDR2 is FYNNEI. TCRdb re-analysed the reads in MiXCR, keeping a single row per CDR3 protein. The sample has a few hundred thousand distinct CDR3 sequences; around 30% are singletons. The chain carries TRBV2 and TRBJ2-1; TRBD2 matches 14 bases. The material was cultured PBMCs, obtained from culture after CMV antigen stimulation. This receptor was taken from a human donor in good health (CMV status not recorded). Some clones in this sample may be carry-over from other donors' samples. CDR3: CASSPPGLAGENEQFF. The CDR3 DNA follows: TGTGCCAGCAGTCCCCCGGGACTAGCGGGAGAGAATGAGCAGTTCTTC.